Listed below are T cell receptor beta chains from one sample, sequenced in a study of T cells in Graves' hyperthyroidism and ophthalmopathy. TCRdb reprocessed the multiplex PCR reads with MiXCR, giving one entry per CDR3 protein. Of 300,000 to 400,000 distinct CDR3 sequences listed, about 15% are singletons. The sample was blood. These receptors all come from a woman aged 60-75 years with Graves' hyperthyroidism. The CDR3 runs from the conserved cysteine through the conserved F or W. A D gene is named only where the DNA matches it firmly. Only some rows state a clone size, as once, few, many or a class for expanded clones.

size: many; D: .; V: TRBV6-6; J: TRBJ2-5; DNA: TGTGCCAGCAGTTACTCGGTAGGGCCCGGGGAGACCCAGTACTTC; CDR3: CASSYSVGPGETQYF
size: many; D: .; V: TRBV10-3; J: TRBJ1-2; DNA: TGTGCCATCAGTCAATCCCCCCCGACTAAGGGCTACACCTTC; CDR3: CAISQSPPTKGYTF
size: .; D: TRBD1; V: TRBV12-3/TRBV12-4; J: TRBJ1-3; DNA: TGTGCCAGCAGTACAGGGGGGCCCGGAAACACCATATATTTT; CDR3: CASSTGGPGNTIYF
size: many; D: .; V: TRBV6-5; J: TRBJ2-7; DNA: TGTGCCAGCAGTTACTCGTCCGGGGGGCTAGACGAGCAGTACTTC; CDR3: CASSYSSGGLDEQYF
size: .; D: .; V: TRBV19; J: TRBJ2-7; DNA: TGTGCCAGTAGTATAGGATTAACCTACGAGCAGTACTTC; CDR3: CASSIGLTYEQYF
size: many; D: TRBD1; V: TRBV30; J: TRBJ1-2; DNA: TGTGCCTGGACCGGGACAGAACTCTATGGCTACACCTTC; CDR3: CAWTGTELYGYTF
size: few; D: TRBD1; V: TRBV5-1; J: TRBJ2-4; DNA: TGCGCCAGCAGCTGGATGGGACAGGGGGGAGCCAAAAACATTCAGTACTTC; CDR3: CASSWMGQGGAKNIQYF
size: many; D: TRBD1; V: TRBV30; J: TRBJ1-4; DNA: TGTGCCTGGAGTTCGCGGTGGACAGGGTTTGCTATTAACGAAAAACTGTTTTTT; CDR3: CAWSSRWTGFAINEKLFF
size: many; D: TRBD2; V: TRBV11-1; J: TRBJ2-1; DNA: TGTGCCAGCAGCGCAGGGACTAGCGGGACGTATGAGCAGTTCTTC; CDR3: CASSAGTSGTYEQFF
size: .; D: TRBD2; V: TRBV3-1; J: TRBJ2-2; DNA: TGTGCCAGCAGCCAAAGGACTAGCGGGACCCCCGGGGAGCTGTTTTTT; CDR3: CASSQRTSGTPGELFF
size: many; D: TRBD1; V: TRBV9; J: TRBJ1-1; DNA: TGTGCCAGCAGCGCGCAGGGGGGACCGAACACTGAAGCTTTCTTT; CDR3: CASSAQGGPNTEAFF
size: .; D: TRBD1; V: TRBV18; J: TRBJ2-2; DNA: TGTGCCAGCTCACCACCTACCGGGACAGGCGGTACCGGGGAGCTGTTTTTT; CDR3: CASSPPTGTGGTGELFF
size: many; D: TRBD1; V: TRBV5-1; J: TRBJ1-2; DNA: TGCGCCAGCAGCTTGGAGGGACAGGGGACTGGCTACACCTTC; CDR3: CASSLEGQGTGYTF
size: .; D: .; V: TRBV28; J: TRBJ2-7; DNA: TGTGCCAGCAGTCCCCACCCTCCGTCCTACGAGCAGTACTTC; CDR3: CASSPHPPSYEQYF
size: many; D: .; V: TRBV30; J: TRBJ1-3; DNA: TGTGCCTCTGGGGAGTTTGGAAACACCATATATTTT; CDR3: CASGEFGNTIYF
size: many; D: .; V: TRBV28; J: TRBJ2-7; DNA: TGTGCCAGCAGTCCCTTAGGACAGTCACTGCCTGTCTACGAGCAGTACTTC; CDR3: CASSPLGQSLPVYEQYF
size: many; D: .; V: TRBV5-8; J: TRBJ1-2; DNA: TGTGCCAGCGTGGTCCGCGGGCGGGACTATGGCTACACCTTC; CDR3: CASVVRGRDYGYTF
size: few; D: .; V: TRBV12-3/TRBV12-4; J: TRBJ2-1; DNA: TGTGCCAGCAGTTTAGCGTGGCAGTACAATGAGCAGTTCTTC; CDR3: CASSLAWQYNEQFF
size: .; D: .; V: TRBV4-1; J: TRBJ2-1; DNA: TGCGCCAGCACGCCGCAAGTAGCGAAAGGCAGGAATGAGCAGTTCTTC; CDR3: CASTPQVAKGRNEQFF
size: many; D: TRBD1; V: TRBV18; J: TRBJ1-1; DNA: TGTGCCAGCTCCCCCGCCGGGGACAGGGCCACTGAAGCTTTCTTT; CDR3: CASSPAGDRATEAFF
size: few; D: TRBD1; V: TRBV12-3/TRBV12-4; J: TRBJ1-2; DNA: TGTGCCAGCAGTGACAGGGGTGGCTATGGCTACACCTTC; CDR3: CASSDRGGYGYTF
size: few; D: TRBD2; V: TRBV19; J: TRBJ2-5; DNA: TGTGCCAGTAGTGCCTCACTAGCGGGAATCGTTGAGACCCAGTACTTC; CDR3: CASSASLAGIVETQYF
size: many; D: .; V: TRBV2; J: TRBJ2-1; DNA: TGTGCCAGCAGTATTCACAATGAGCAGTTCTTC; CDR3: CASSIHNEQFF
size: many; D: .; V: TRBV28; J: TRBJ2-7; DNA: TGTGCCAGCAGTTTTCGGGCTAGCGCAACCTACGAGCAGTACTTC; CDR3: CASSFRASATYEQYF
size: many; D: TRBD1; V: TRBV2; J: TRBJ2-7; DNA: TGTGCCAGCGGTAGACAGGGGGCCTACGAGCAGTACTTC; CDR3: CASGRQGAYEQYF
size: many; D: TRBD1; V: TRBV7-3; J: TRBJ2-1; DNA: TGTGCCAGCAGCAGGACAGGGGGCCCCTACAATGAGCAGTTCTTC; CDR3: CASSRTGGPYNEQFF
size: many; D: .; V: TRBV11-2; J: TRBJ2-1; DNA: TGTGCCAGCAGCTTAAGCAGTTTTAGCTCCTACAATGAGCAGTTCTTC; CDR3: CASSLSSFSSYNEQFF
size: many; D: .; V: TRBV24-1; J: TRBJ2-1; DNA: TGTGCCACCAGTCTTGACAACTACAATGAGCAGTTCTTC; CDR3: CATSLDNYNEQFF
size: .; D: .; V: TRBV10-3; J: TRBJ2-7; DNA: TGTGCCATCAGTGGGGCAGGGGAGGCGAGCGAGCAGTACTTC; CDR3: CAISGAGEASEQYF
size: many; D: .; V: TRBV28; J: TRBJ2-1; DNA: TGTGCCAGCACCCAGGGAGCCAGGCCCAATGAGCAGTTCTTC; CDR3: CASTQGARPNEQFF
size: many; D: TRBD1; V: TRBV2; J: TRBJ2-2; DNA: TGTGCCAGCAGGGACAGGAAGAGCGGGGAGCTGTTTTTT; CDR3: CASRDRKSGELFF
size: many; D: .; V: TRBV7-3; J: TRBJ2-1; DNA: TGTGCCAGCAGCTTAACAGGGCGGGATGAGCAGTTCTTC; CDR3: CASSLTGRDEQFF
size: many; D: .; V: TRBV6-1; J: TRBJ2-1; DNA: TGTGCCAGCAGTCCGAGGGGGAGTGGTAACAATGAGCAGTTCTTC; CDR3: CASSPRGSGNNEQFF
size: many; D: .; V: TRBV11-2; J: TRBJ1-6; DNA: TGTGCCAGCAGCGCGTCAGGGCGTAATAATTCACCCCTCCACTTT; CDR3: CASSASGRNNSPLHF
size: few; D: TRBD2; V: TRBV12-3/TRBV12-4; J: TRBJ2-3; DNA: TGTGCCAGCAGCAGCGGGAGACGAAGGACAGATACGCAGTATTTT; CDR3: CASSSGRRRTDTQYF
size: many; D: TRBD1; V: TRBV24-1; J: TRBJ2-7; DNA: TGTGCCACCAGTGATTCAGGACAGGCCTACGAGCAGTACTTC; CDR3: CATSDSGQAYEQYF
size: .; D: .; V: TRBV4-1; J: TRBJ2-1; DNA: TGCGCCAGCAGCCAACCCATAGCGGAGCTGTACAATGAGCAGTTCTTC; CDR3: CASSQPIAELYNEQFF
size: .; D: TRBD2; V: TRBV5-5; J: TRBJ2-2; DNA: TGTGCCAGCAGCTTGGCTACTAGCGGATACACCGGGGAGCTGTTTTTT; CDR3: CASSLATSGYTGELFF
size: .; D: TRBD1; V: TRBV3-1; J: TRBJ2-2; DNA: TGTGCCCGCAGCCCTGACAGGGGGGACGGGGAACTGTTTTTT; CDR3: CARSPDRGDGELFF
size: many; D: .; V: TRBV9; J: TRBJ2-2; DNA: TGTGCCAGCAGCGTAGATCCGGAGAACACCGGGGAGCTGTTTTTT; CDR3: CASSVDPENTGELFF
size: many; D: TRBD2; V: TRBV10-3; J: TRBJ2-3; DNA: TGTGCCTCCAAGCGGGCTAGCGGGAACACAGATACGCAGTATTTT; CDR3: CASKRASGNTDTQYF
size: many; D: TRBD2; V: TRBV28; J: TRBJ2-1; DNA: TGTGCCAGCTCGACCTGGGGCGGGAGAGGTCCCCATGAGCAGTTCTTC; CDR3: CASSTWGGRGPHEQFF
size: many; D: .; V: TRBV12-5; J: TRBJ1-2; DNA: TGTGCTAGTGGTTTGGCCGCGGTTTGGGGGTCTAACTATGGCTACACCTTC; CDR3: CASGLAAVWGSNYGYTF
size: many; D: TRBD1; V: TRBV5-1; J: TRBJ2-7; DNA: TGCGCCAGCAGCTTTCGGACAGGGTACTACGAGCAGTACTTC; CDR3: CASSFRTGYYEQYF
size: few; D: TRBD1; V: TRBV27; J: TRBJ2-5; DNA: TGTGCCAGCGGAACCGGGACAGGGGGAGAGACCCAGTACTTC; CDR3: CASGTGTGGETQYF
size: many; D: .; V: TRBV7-2; J: TRBJ1-5; DNA: TGTGCCAGCAGCTTAGGGTACGGGGAGCCCCAGCATTTT; CDR3: CASSLGYGEPQHF
size: once; D: TRBD1; V: TRBV20-1; J: TRBJ1-4; DNA: TGCAGTGCTCTAACGGGACAGGCAGAAAAACTGTTTTTT; CDR3: CSALTGQAEKLFF
size: few; D: .; V: TRBV19; J: TRBJ2-3; DNA: TGTGCCAGTAGTATACAGGGCACAGATACGCAGTATTTT; CDR3: CASSIQGTDTQYF
size: many; D: .; V: TRBV6-1; J: TRBJ2-6; DNA: TGTGCCAGCAGCAGGGACAAGGAACTACCTGGGGCCAACGTCCTGACTTTC; CDR3: CASSRDKELPGANVLTF
size: many; D: TRBD1; V: TRBV3-1; J: TRBJ1-1; DNA: TGTGCCAGCAGCCGCGACAGGGGAGACACTGAAGCTTTCTTT; CDR3: CASSRDRGDTEAFF